The 17 T cell receptor beta chains below were found in one sample sequenced in a study of blood T cell repertoires in COVID-19. Clones were read by immunoSEQ multiplex PCR, and TCRdb kept only the in-frame ones, dropping some. The sample lists about 78,000 clones, around nine tenths occurring once. The sequenced sample was peripheral blood. The receptors derive from a man aged 45-60 years with active or convalescent COVID-19.

The chain is built from TRBV28 and TRBJ1-4; the match to TRBD1 covers 7 bases. The V gene's germline CDR1 is MDHEN and CDR2 SYDVKM. V lost 5 bases, J lost 0 bases, and 3 bases stayed unmatched. CDR3 length: 15 amino acids. The CDR3 is CASSPGTATNEKLFF. CDR3 coding DNA: TGTGCCAGCAGTCCCGGGACAGCAACTAATGAAAAACTGTTTTTT.

The V call is TRBV5-1, the J call TRBJ2-3; 7 bases agree with TRBD2. The CDR3 has 15 residues. CDR1 is SGHRS and CDR2 is YFSETQ in the germline V gene. The ends lost 4 bases at V and 0 bases at J; junction bases unmatched: 5. The CDR3 DNA is TGCGCCAGCAGCCACGGCGGGGGAAGCACAGATACGCAGTATTTT. This sequence encodes CASSHGGGSTDTQYF.

The rearrangement uses TRBV4-3 and TRBJ1-2, with 9 nucleotides matching TRBD1. The CDR3 has 16 amino acids. Germline V gene data show CDR1 as LGHNA and CDR2 as YSLEER. The V gene end was trimmed by 4 bases and the J gene end by 4 bases; junction bases not matched to a gene: 10. CDR3 in amino acids: CASSRTQGAQGYGYTF. The DNA of the CDR3 is TGCGCCAGCAGCCGAACACAGGGGGCGCAGGGCTATGGCTACACCTTC.

The V gene is TRBV18, the J gene TRBJ1-2; TRBD1 aligns across 8 bases. The CDR3 contains 14 residues. Germline-derived CDR1 and CDR2 are KGHSH and LQKENI. The trim removed 5 bases at V and 4 bases at J, leaving 6 bases unmatched. CDR3 region: CASSWDRNFYGYTF. DNA of the CDR3: TGTGCCAGCTCATGGGACAGGAACTTCTATGGCTACACCTTC.

The CDR3 region has the DNA TGTGCCAGCGGATCTACCGGACAGGACGGAGAGACCCAGTACTTC. It yields the protein CASGSTGQDGETQYF. The rearrangement joins TRBV7-7 to TRBJ2-5; 7 nucleotides align to TRBD1. This CDR3 has 15 amino acids. Germline CDR1 is SSHAT and CDR2 is FNYEAQ (reference sequence). V was pared by 8 bases and J by 4 bases, with 13 bases of the junction left unmatched.

The chain joins TRBV6-2 or TRBV6-3 to TRBJ2-5; TRBD2 matches at 9 bases. The CDR3 spans 15 residues. Per germline, CDR1 MNHEY and CDR2 SVGEGT. V shed 6 bases, J shed 5 bases, and the junction held 10 bases outside the gene matches. The CDR3 sequence: CASSPPGTSSETQYF. The CDR3 DNA follows: TGTGCCAGCAGCCCTCCCGGGACTAGCTCCGAGACCCAGTACTTC.

The chain combines TRBV11-2 with TRBJ1-2; TRBD1 agrees at 8 bases. The CDR3 extends over 13 amino acids. Germline values: CDR1 SGHAT, CDR2 FQNNGV. The trim removed 5 bases at V and 8 bases at J, leaving 7 bases unmatched. CDR3 sequence (DNA): TGTGCCAGCAGCCTCCAGGGGGCGGGGGGCTACACCTTC. Its translation is CASSLQGAGGYTF.

The rearrangement uses TRBV6-4 and TRBJ2-2, with D possibly TRBD1 on 5 matching bases. V was cut by 4 bases and J by 4 bases, with 16 bases left in between. This CDR3 is 16 amino acids long. Germline lookup yields CDR1 MRHNA and CDR2 SNTAGT. CDR3 region: CASSAPWGRTTGELFF. The CDR3 DNA reads TGTGCCAGCAGTGCCCCCTGGGGCAGGACCACCGGGGAGCTGTTTTTT.

The chain couples TRBV2 to TRBJ2-3; 8 bases agree with TRBD2. Germline assignment: CDR1 SNHLY and CDR2 FYNNEI. With 2 bases clipped from V and 0 bases from J, the junction kept 4 bases outside the gene matches. CDR3 length: 16 amino acids. The CDR3 coding sequence is TGTGCCAGCAGTGAACCGGGGGGGGGAAGCACAGATACGCAGTATTTT. Protein sequence: CASSEPGGGSTDTQYF.

The chain couples TRBV19 to TRBJ2-2, with TRBD1 as a possible D gene (6 bases). This CDR3 region has 15 residues. V was clipped by 4 bases and J by 2 bases, with 11 bases between them. CDR1 and CDR2 (germline): LNHDA, SQIVND (reference sequence). In nucleotides, the CDR3 is TGTGCCAGTAGTACCCAGGGGCGAAACACCGGGGAGCTGTTTTTT. This sequence encodes CASSTQGRNTGELFF. Full variable domain (outside the CDR3, taken from reference TRBV19 and TRBJ2-2): DGGITQSPKYLFRKEGQNVTLSCEQNLNHDAMYWYRQDPGQGLRLIYYSQIVNDFQKGDIAEGYSVSREKKESFPLTVTSAQKNPTAFYLCASSTQGRNTGELFFGEGSRLTVL.

The chain recombines TRBV3-1 (or the pseudogene TRBV3-2) with TRBJ2-3; the match to TRBD2 covers 7 bases. J lost 3 bases, V lost 4 bases, and 7 bases had no gene match. Per germline, CDR1 LGHDT and CDR2 YNNKEL (reference sequence). The CDR3 covers 15 residues. CDR3 DNA: TGTGCCAGCAGCCCCGGAGGGGAGGGGACAGATACGCAGTATTTT. As protein: CASSPGGEGTDTQYF.

This clone was seen a handful of times. The gene calls are TRBV12-5 and TRBJ2-3; 12 bases fit TRBD2. Losses at the gene ends were 4 bases for V and 6 bases for J; bases not matched to a gene: 8. CDR3 length: 16 amino acids. CDR1 LGHNT and CDR2 FRNRAP come from the germline V gene. CDR3 in DNA: TGTGCTAGTGGTTCTGGACTAGCGGGGCGTGCCGATACGCAGTATTTT. Encoded protein: CASGSGLAGRADTQYF.

This clone was counted only a few times. The chain is built from TRBV7-9 and TRBJ1-5; TRBD1 might be the D (6 bases). The ends were cut back, 4 bases at V and 7 bases at J, with 17 bases in the middle. The CDR3 loop spans 15 amino acids. From germline, CDR1 is SEHNR and CDR2 FQNEAQ (reference sequence). CDR3 region: CASSSRQDSWQPQHF. In DNA, the CDR3 is TGTGCCAGCAGCTCCAGACAGGATTCGTGGCAGCCCCAGCATTTT.

Concerning this clone itself: Other DNA sequences in the sample encode the same CDR3. The chain carries TRBV5-1 and TRBJ1-5, with 7 nucleotides matching TRBD1. Germline values: CDR1 SGHRS, CDR2 YFSETQ. The CDR3 runs 15 residues. After removal of 4 bases from V and 3 bases from J, the junction contained 7 bases not matched to a gene. The CDR3 is CASSPATGANQPQHF. The CDR3 DNA follows: TGCGCCAGCAGCCCGGCAACAGGGGCCAATCAGCCCCAGCATTTT.

The chain carries TRBV4-1 and TRBJ2-1, with a tentative D call TRBD1 (6 bases). Trimming left V 4 bases short and J 0 bases short, with 13 bases between. The CDR3 length is 16 residues. Germline V lookup: CDR1 MGHRA, CDR2 YSYEKL. CDR3 sequence (DNA): TGCGCCAGCAGCCTAGAGGGACATAGCTCCTACAATGAGCAGTTCTTC. This sequence encodes CASSLEGHSSYNEQFF.

V gene TRBV15 combines with J gene TRBJ2-1; 7 bases match TRBD2. V trimming: 5 bases; J trimming: 4 bases; junction bases outside the gene matches: 2. The CDR3 is 13 residues long. Looked up from germline, CDR1 is LNHNV and CDR2 is YYDKDF (reference sequence). The CDR3 nucleotides are TGTGCCACCAGCCGCGGGAGATACAATGAGCAGTTCTTC. Its protein product is CATSRGRYNEQFF.

V and J are TRBV10-1 and TRBJ2-1; 8 bases fit TRBD2. From germline, CDR1 is WNHNN and CDR2 SYGVQD (reference sequence). The CDR3 spans 15 residues. Trimming at V came to 0 bases and at J to 4 bases, leaving 2 bases not matched to a gene. This chain's CDR3 is CASSESSGAYNEQFF. The DNA for the CDR3 is TGCGCCAGCAGTGAGTCTAGCGGGGCTTACAATGAGCAGTTCTTC.